This TCR beta chain was retrieved from a study of T cells in Graves' hyperthyroidism and ophthalmopathy. There are a few counts of this clonotype. RNA transcripts served as the template for amplifying TCR beta CDR3 regions. The HTBI primer set was used in a first-round RT-PCR of the TCR CDR3. TCRdb called the multiplex PCR reads again in MiXCR, with one record for every CDR3 protein. The sample records 660,000 or so distinct CDR3 sequences, about 45% being singletons. CDR1 and CDR2 from the germline V gene are SGDLS and YYNGEE. Trimming left V 0 bases short and J 3 bases short, with 7 bases between. CDR3 length: 13 amino acids.

Material for sequencing was peripheral blood or thyroid tissue (not recorded which). The TCR originated in an adult man with Graves' disease, either hyperthyroidism or ophthalmopathy (not recorded which). The V and J genes are TRBV9 and TRBJ2-7, with D uncertain. The CDR3 is CASSVGPDYEQYF. The DNA for the CDR3 is TGTGCCAGCAGCGTAGGTCCGGACTACGAGCAGTACTTC. Based on the CDR3 plus reference TRBV9 and TRBJ2-7, the full variable domain is DSGVTQTPKHLITATGQRVTLRCSPRSGDLSVYWYQQSLDQGLQFLIQYYNGEERAKGNILERFSAQQFPDLHSELNLSSLELGDSALYFCASSVGPDYEQYFGPGTRLTVT.